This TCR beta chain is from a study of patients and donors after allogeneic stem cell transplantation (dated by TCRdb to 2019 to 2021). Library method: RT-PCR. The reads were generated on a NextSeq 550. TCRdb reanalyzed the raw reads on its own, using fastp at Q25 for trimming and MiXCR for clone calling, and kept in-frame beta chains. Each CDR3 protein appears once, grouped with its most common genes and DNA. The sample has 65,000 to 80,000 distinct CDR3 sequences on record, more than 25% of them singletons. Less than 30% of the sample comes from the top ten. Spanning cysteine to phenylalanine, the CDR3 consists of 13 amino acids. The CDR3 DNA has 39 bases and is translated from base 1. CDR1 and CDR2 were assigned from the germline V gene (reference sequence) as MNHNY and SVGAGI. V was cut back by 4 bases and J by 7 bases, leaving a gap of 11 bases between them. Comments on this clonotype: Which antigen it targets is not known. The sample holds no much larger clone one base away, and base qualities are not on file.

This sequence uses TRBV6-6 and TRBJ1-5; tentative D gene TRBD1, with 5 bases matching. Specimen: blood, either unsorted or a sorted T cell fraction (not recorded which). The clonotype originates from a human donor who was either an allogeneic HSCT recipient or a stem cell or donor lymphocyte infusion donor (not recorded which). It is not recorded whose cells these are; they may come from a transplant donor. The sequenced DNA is TGTGCCAGCAGTTTCCCAGGGTTGCAGCCCCAGCATTTT. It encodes CASSFPGLQPQHF.